What follows are 24 T cell receptor beta chains derived from one specimen sequenced in a study of T cell responses to AZD1222 COVID-19 vaccine. Produced via immunoSEQ multiplex PCR; TCRdb's table is partial and in-frame only. The sample lists 150,000 or so clones; roughly 90% were seen once. The sequenced sample was peripheral blood, obtained 28 days after the second AZD1222 dose. The receptors were sampled from an adult who received the AZD1222 COVID-19 vaccine.

The genes are TRBV5-8 and TRBJ2-5, with 7 bases that match TRBD1. After removal of 4 bases from V and 2 bases from J, the junction contained 5 bases not matched to a gene. CDR1 is SGHTS, CDR2 YDEGEE, per germline. This CDR3 is 14 amino acids long. The chain's CDR3 is CASSAPGQQETQYF. CDR3 coding DNA: TGTGCCAGCAGCGCGCCGGGACAGCAAGAGACCCAGTACTTC.

The chain uses TRBV5-1 and TRBJ1-4; tentatively, D is TRBD1 (6 bases). The CDR3 runs 14 residues. Per germline, CDR1 SGHRS and CDR2 YFSETQ. Trimming cost V 4 bases and J 4 bases, with 11 bases left between them. CDR3: CASSEGGDNEKLFF. CDR3 DNA: TGCGCCAGCAGCGAGGGGGGCGATAATGAAAAACTGTTTTTT.

As regards this clone: A junction end diverges from the germline sequence, so it may reflect a read error. The chain employs TRBV5-6 and TRBJ2-7; unclear D gene. Germline V gene data show CDR1 as SGHDT and CDR2 as YYEEEE. This CDR3 is built from 12 residues. The CDR3 nucleotides are TGTGCCAGCAGCTTGGAGGGCCGCCGGTGGGACTTC. It yields the protein CASSLEGRRWDF.

The chain couples TRBV18 to TRBJ1-2, with TRBD1 matching 8 bases. Germline CDR1 is KGHSH and CDR2 is LQKENI. Trimming at V came to 3 bases and at J to 1 base, leaving 10 bases not matched to a gene. CDR3 length: 17 residues. The CDR3 bases are TGTGCCAGCTCACCCTCGACAGGGGCATACAGTAACTATGGCTACACCTTC. Its protein is CASSPSTGAYSNYGYTF. Full variable domain (remainder filled in from reference TRBV18 and TRBJ1-2): NAGVMQNPRHLVRRRGQEARLRCSPMKGHSHVYWYRQLPEEGLKFMVYLQKENIIDESGMPKERFSAEFPKEGPSILRIQQVVRGDSAAYFCASSPSTGAYSNYGYTFGSGTRLTVV.

The CDR3 sequence: CASSRDRGEEKLFF. The DNA of the CDR3 is TGTGCCAGCAGCCGGGACAGGGGAGAGGAAAAACTGTTTTTT. This sequence joins TRBV6-5 and TRBJ1-4; 10 bases map to TRBD1. V dropped 6 bases and J dropped 8; count of bases not matched to a gene: 6. CDR3 length equals 14 residues. Germline V gene data show CDR1 as MNHEY and CDR2 as SVGAGI.

Comment on this clone: A junction boundary mismatches the germline segment, possibly from a read error. The genes are TRBV19 and TRBJ1-2, with no clear D. The germline gives CDR1 LNHDA, CDR2 SQIVND (reference sequence). This CDR3 is 12 amino acids long. CDR3 sequence (DNA): TGTGCCAGTAGTATTACGACGGCTGGCTTCACCTTC. This sequence encodes CASSITTAGFTF.

This rearrangement joins TRBV27 to TRBJ1-2; 7 bases agree with TRBD1. The junction had 0 bases not matched to a gene; V was cut back by 2 bases and J by 3 bases. Per the germline V gene, CDR1 is MNHEY and CDR2 is SMNVEV (reference sequence). The CDR3 length is 13 residues. In DNA, the CDR3 is TGTGCCAGCAGTTTACAGGGGGACTATGGCTACACCTTC. Residues: CASSLQGDYGYTF.

This chain links TRBV23-1 with TRBJ1-1; D remains ambiguous. TRBV23-1 is reported as an ORF; its role is uncertain. V was shortened by 2 bases and J by 0 bases, with 19 bases between the two germline ends. CDR3 length equals 18 residues. The CDR3 here is CASSQGEANREMNTEAFF. The CDR3 DNA is TGCGCCAGCAGTCAAGGCGAAGCCAATAGAGAGATGAACACTGAAGCTTTCTTT.

This chain uses TRBV10-1 with TRBJ1-1; D possibly corresponds to TRBD1 (5 bases). Between the trimmed V and J ends, which lost 11 bases and 0 bases, there was a span of 16 bases. This CDR3 is built from 14 residues. Germline CDR1 and CDR2: WNHNN and SYGVQD (reference sequence). The CDR3, as DNA: TGCGCCCAGAGTGGGGGACCCCTGAACACTGAAGCTTTCTTT. Translated: CAQSGGPLNTEAFF.

J is TRBJ1-5 and V is TRBV4-1, with a weak D call TRBD1 (5 bases). This CDR3 comprises 15 residues. V lost 1 base, J lost 4 bases, and 11 bases lay in between. Germline V gene sequence: CDR1 MGHRA, CDR2 YSYEKL. The CDR3 region has the DNA TGCGCCAGCAGCCAAGTCCCGGGGCCTAATCAGCCCCAGCATTTT. As protein: CASSQVPGPNQPQHF.

The rearrangement uses TRBV6-5 and TRBJ1-1, with a tentative D call TRBD1 (5 bases). Germline lookup yields CDR1 MNHEY and CDR2 SVGAGI. There are 15 residues in the CDR3. V was trimmed by 7 bases and J by 4 bases, leaving 19 bases between them. CDR3: CASKVSGFGITEAFF. CDR3 nucleotide sequence: TGTGCCAGCAAAGTATCAGGGTTCGGTATCACTGAAGCTTTCTTT.

The chain couples TRBV7-9 to TRBJ1-1, with TRBD1 identical over 10 bases. J was trimmed by 6 bases and V by 0 bases; bases with no gene match: 16. The germline gives CDR1 SEHNR, CDR2 FQNEAQ (reference sequence). The CDR3 loop spans 19 amino acids. CDR3 nucleotides: TGTGCCAGCAGCTTAGCAGGGACAGGGGCCGCCTGGGGAGGGGCTGAAGCTTTCTTT. Protein: CASSLAGTGAAWGGAEAFF.

The rearrangement links TRBV7-3 to TRBJ1-1, with TRBD1 as a possible D gene (5 bases). Germline V CDR1 and CDR2: SGHTA, FQGTGA. The CDR3 totals 13 residues. V was clipped by 2 bases and J by 4 bases, with 8 bases between them. CDR3 sequence reads: CASSLWDGTEAFF. CDR3 in DNA: TGTGCCAGCAGCTTATGGGACGGCACTGAAGCTTTCTTT.

The CDR3 bases are TGTGCCAGCAGCGTGGGGACAGCTAACACCGGGGAGCTGTTTTTT. It is translated as CASSVGTANTGELFF. This chain connects TRBV11-3 to TRBJ2-2, with 7 nucleotides matching TRBD1. CDR1 and CDR2 (germline): SGHNT, YENEEA. The V gene end was trimmed by 5 bases and the J gene end by 2 bases; junction bases not matched to a gene: 5. There are 15 residues in the CDR3.

The chain links TRBV5-1 to TRBJ1-2; 12 bases fit TRBD1. CDR1 is SGHRS, CDR2 YFSETQ, per germline. The CDR3 contains 16 residues. V gave up 4 bases and J gave up 5 bases; unmatched junction bases: 9. As DNA, the CDR3 is TGCGCCAGCAGCCCCGCGGGACAGGGGGCGGCATATGGCTACACCTTC. It is translated as CASSPAGQGAAYGYTF.

The chain uses TRBV3-1 (or the pseudogene TRBV3-2) and TRBJ2-3; D call uncertain. Trimming took 2 bases from V and 2 from J, leaving 8 bases between them. The CDR3 totals 14 residues. Germline CDR1 is LGHDT and CDR2 is YNNKEL (reference sequence). Written as DNA, the CDR3 is TGTGCCAGCAGCCAAACAGTCGACACAGATACGCAGTATTTT. It is translated as CASSQTVDTDTQYF.

The chain employs TRBV6-5 and TRBJ2-7; 7 bases map to TRBD2. The CDR3 consists of 15 residues. CDR1 is MNHEY and CDR2 is SVGAGI in the germline V gene. The V segment lost 0 bases and the J segment 4 bases; nucleotides outside the gene matches: 6. This CDR3 is CASSYSRGREYEQYF. The CDR3 DNA reads TGTGCCAGCAGTTACTCTCGTGGGAGGGAGTACGAGCAGTACTTC.

CDR3 loop: CASSQEGGQGATGANVLTF. The CDR3 DNA is TGTGCCAGCAGCCAAGAAGGCGGACAGGGGGCGACGGGGGCCAACGTCCTGACTTTC. The chain uses TRBV4-2 and TRBJ2-6, with TRBD1 matching over 11 bases. The CDR3 loop spans 19 amino acids. With V trimmed by 0 bases and J by 4 bases, 8 bases remained unmatched. Germline assignment: CDR1 LGHNA and CDR2 YNFKEQ.

This clone was detected once. The rearrangement joins TRBV6-6 to TRBJ1-6; 11 bases agree with TRBD1. The CDR3 spans 16 residues. CDR1 MNHNY and CDR2 SVGAGI come from the germline V gene (reference sequence). With 4 bases clipped from V and 9 bases from J, the junction kept 8 bases outside the gene matches. The CDR3 reads CASSFRTGGRASPLHF. DNA of the CDR3: TGTGCCAGCAGTTTTCGGACAGGGGGCCGGGCTTCACCCCTCCACTTT.

This chain joins TRBV30 and TRBJ1-4; TRBD1 might be the D (5 bases). Per the germline V gene, CDR1 is GTSNPN and CDR2 is SVGIG (reference sequence). The CDR3 consists of 14 residues. V was clipped by 3 bases and J by 1 base, with 9 bases between them. The CDR3 spells CAWSRQITNEKLFF. In DNA form, the CDR3 reads TGTGCCTGGAGCCGACAGATAACTAATGAAAAACTGTTTTTT. The full variable domain, with the rest looked up from reference TRBV30 and TRBJ1-4, is SQTIHQWPATLVQPVGSPLSLECTVEGTSNPNLYWYRQAAGRGLQLLFYSVGIGQISSEVPQNLSASRPQDRQFILSSKKLLLSDSGFYLCAWSRQITNEKLFFGSGTQLSVL.

This clone was counted only a few times. The genes are TRBV28 and TRBJ2-1; 10 bases align to TRBD2. The germline CDR1 and CDR2 sequences are MDHEN and SYDVKM. This CDR3 spans 17 amino acids. The J segment lost 7 bases and the V segment lost 2 bases, leaving 11 bases of the junction unmatched. In DNA form, the CDR3 reads TGTGCCAGCAGTTTAAGGGGACTAGCGAATGTGGGAAATGAGCAGTTCTTC. It is translated as CASSLRGLANVGNEQFF.

The V gene is TRBV5-1, the J gene TRBJ2-1; 11 positions match TRBD2. The germline CDR1 and CDR2 sequences are SGHRS and YFSETQ. The trim removed 5 bases at V and 3 bases at J, leaving 4 bases unmatched. The CDR3 spans 15 residues. CDR3 amino acids: CASRQTSGDYNEQFF. In nucleotides, the CDR3 is TGCGCCAGCAGACAGACTAGCGGGGACTACAATGAGCAGTTCTTC.

The rearrangement uses TRBV24-1 and TRBJ2-1, with D uncertain. Germline values: CDR1 KGHDR, CDR2 SFDVKD. V lost 1 base to trimming and J lost 0 bases, with 6 bases between them. The CDR3 has 15 amino acids. The DNA of the CDR3 is TGTGCCACCAGTGATTTTTCAAGCTCCTACAATGAGCAGTTCTTC. Its protein is CATSDFSSSYNEQFF.

The chain recombines TRBV5-4 with TRBJ2-3; tentatively, D is TRBD1 (5 bases). In germline, CDR1 is SGHNT, CDR2 YYREEE (reference sequence). V was shortened by 4 bases and J by 0 bases, with 9 bases between the two germline ends. CDR3 length equals 14 residues. CDR3 DNA: TGTGCCAGCAGCCAGGACATTAGCACAGATACGCAGTATTTT. Protein sequence: CASSQDISTDTQYF.